The T cell receptor beta chain described here comes from a study of blood T cell repertoires in COVID-19. Study-level information: The United States, Italy and Spain supplied acute and convalescent COVID-19 samples. PBMCs, B-cell-depleted T cells, or T cells were the source of the cDNA or gDNA that made up the material.

V was trimmed by 4 bases and J by 2 bases, leaving 15 bases between them. CDR1 is MDHEN, CDR2 SYDVKM, per germline. This CDR3 is built from 16 residues. In the original analysis: The authors estimated nucleated cell counts from reference gene primer amplification. The method was immunoSEQ multiplex PCR; TCRdb's version includes in-frame clones alone and lacks a portion of them. V and J calls and clone size come straight from that table; D and trimming were deduced from the DNA. The table has some 97,000 clones, about 85% seen once. A few counts support this clone. Input material: peripheral blood. The receptor comes from a man aged 50 to 59 with active or convalescent COVID-19. The chain joins TRBV28 to TRBJ2-1; a possible D gene is TRBD2 (5 bases). The CDR3, as DNA: TGTGCCAGCAGTTCTCCGGGAAGGGTGGCCTACAATGAGCAGTTCTTC. Translation gives CASSSPGRVAYNEQFF.